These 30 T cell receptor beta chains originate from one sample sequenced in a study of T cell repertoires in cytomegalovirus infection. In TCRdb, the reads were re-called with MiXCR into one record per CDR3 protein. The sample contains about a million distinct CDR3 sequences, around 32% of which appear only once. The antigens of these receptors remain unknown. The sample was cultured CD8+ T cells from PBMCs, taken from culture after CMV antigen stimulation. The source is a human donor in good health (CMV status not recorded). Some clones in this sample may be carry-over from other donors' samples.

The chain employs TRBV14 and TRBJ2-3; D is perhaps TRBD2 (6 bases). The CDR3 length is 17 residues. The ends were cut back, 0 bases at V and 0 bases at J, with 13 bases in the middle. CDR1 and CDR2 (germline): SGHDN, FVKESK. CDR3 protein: CASSQDPAGLSTDTQYF. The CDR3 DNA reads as TGTGCCAGCAGCCAAGATCCGGCGGGGCTTAGCACAGATACGCAGTATTTT. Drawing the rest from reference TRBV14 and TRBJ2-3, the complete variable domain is EAGVTQFPSHSVIEKGQTVTLRCDPISGHDNLYWYRRVMGKEIKFLLHFVKESKQDESGMPNNRFLAERTGGTYSTLKVQPAELEDSGVYFCASSQDPAGLSTDTQYFGPGTRLTVL.

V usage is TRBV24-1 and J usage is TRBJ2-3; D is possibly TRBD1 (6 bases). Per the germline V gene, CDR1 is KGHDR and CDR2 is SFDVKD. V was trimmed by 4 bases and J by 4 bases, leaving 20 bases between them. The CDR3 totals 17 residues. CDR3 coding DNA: TGTGCCACCAGTGACAATTCGGGACAAATTCCCCCAGATACGCAGTATTTT. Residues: CATSDNSGQIPPDTQYF.

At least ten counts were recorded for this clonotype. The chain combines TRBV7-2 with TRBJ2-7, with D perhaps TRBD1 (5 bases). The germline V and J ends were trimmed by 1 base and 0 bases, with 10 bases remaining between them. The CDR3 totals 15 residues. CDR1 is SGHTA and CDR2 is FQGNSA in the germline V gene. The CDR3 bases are TGTGCCAGCAGCTTAGATGGACAAGGCTCCTACGAGCAGTACTTC. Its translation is CASSLDGQGSYEQYF.

CDR3 amino acids: CASSYRTGYGTDTQYF. DNA of the CDR3: TGTGCCAGCAGCTATCGAACAGGGTATGGAACAGATACGCAGTATTTT. J is TRBJ2-3 and V is TRBV5-4, with D perhaps TRBD1 (6 bases). V lost 3 bases to trimming and J lost 3 bases, with 17 bases between them. This CDR3 region has 16 residues. CDR1 and CDR2 from the germline V gene are SGHNT and YYREEE (reference sequence).

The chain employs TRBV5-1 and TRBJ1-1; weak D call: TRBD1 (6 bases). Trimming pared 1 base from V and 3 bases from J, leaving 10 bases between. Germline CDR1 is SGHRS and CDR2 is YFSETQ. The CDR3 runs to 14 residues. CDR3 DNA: TGCGCCAGCAGCTTGCTGGACAGTTACACTGAAGCTTTCTTT. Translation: CASSLLDSYTEAFF.

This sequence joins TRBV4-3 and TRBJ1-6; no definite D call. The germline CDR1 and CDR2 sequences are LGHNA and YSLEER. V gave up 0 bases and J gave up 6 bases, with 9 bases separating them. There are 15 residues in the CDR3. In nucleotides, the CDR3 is TGCGCCAGCAGCCAAGAGGGAACGGGTAATTCACCCCTCCACTTT. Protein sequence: CASSQEGTGNSPLHF.

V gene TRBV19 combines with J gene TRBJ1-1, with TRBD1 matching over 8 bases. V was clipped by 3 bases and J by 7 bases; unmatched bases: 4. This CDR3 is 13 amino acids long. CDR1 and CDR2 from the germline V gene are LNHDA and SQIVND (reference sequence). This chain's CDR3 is CASSMSGGGEAFF. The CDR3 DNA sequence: TGTGCCAGTAGTATGTCAGGGGGCGGTGAAGCTTTCTTT.

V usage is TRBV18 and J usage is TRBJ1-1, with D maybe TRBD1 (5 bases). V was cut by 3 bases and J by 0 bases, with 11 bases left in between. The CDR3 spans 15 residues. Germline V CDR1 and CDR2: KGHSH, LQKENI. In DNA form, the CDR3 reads TGTGCCAGCTCACCTACGGGACCGCTGAACACTGAAGCTTTCTTT. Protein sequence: CASSPTGPLNTEAFF.

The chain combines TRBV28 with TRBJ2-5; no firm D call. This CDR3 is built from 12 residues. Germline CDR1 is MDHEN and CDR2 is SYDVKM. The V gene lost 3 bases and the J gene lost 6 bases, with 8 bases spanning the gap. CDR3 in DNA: TGTGCCAGCAGTTTCGGTGGAAAGACCCAGTACTTC. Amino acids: CASSFGGKTQYF. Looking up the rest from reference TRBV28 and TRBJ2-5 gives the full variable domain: DVKVTQSSRYLVKRTGEKVFLECVQDMDHENMFWYRQDPGLGLRLIYFSYDVKMKEKGDIPEGYSVSREKKERFSLILESASTNQTSMYLCASSFGGKTQYFGPGTRLLVL.

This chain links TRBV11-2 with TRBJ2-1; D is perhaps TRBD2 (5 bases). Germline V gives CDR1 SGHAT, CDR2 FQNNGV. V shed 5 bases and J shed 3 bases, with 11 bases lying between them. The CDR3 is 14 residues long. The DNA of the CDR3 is TGTGCCAGCAGCCCGGAGGTGAACTACAATGAGCAGTTCTTC. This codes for CASSPEVNYNEQFF.

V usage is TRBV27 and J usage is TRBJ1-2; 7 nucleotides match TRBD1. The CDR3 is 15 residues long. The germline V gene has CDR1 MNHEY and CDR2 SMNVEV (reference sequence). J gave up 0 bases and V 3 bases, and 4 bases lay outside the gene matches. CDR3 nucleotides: TGTGCCAGCAGTTTTGACAGGGTCTCTAACTATGGCTACACCTTC. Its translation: CASSFDRVSNYGYTF.

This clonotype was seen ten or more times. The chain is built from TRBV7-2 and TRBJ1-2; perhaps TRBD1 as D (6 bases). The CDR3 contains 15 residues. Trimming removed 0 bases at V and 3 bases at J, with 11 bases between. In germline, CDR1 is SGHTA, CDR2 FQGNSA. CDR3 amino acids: CASSLAAGEHYGYTF. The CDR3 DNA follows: TGTGCCAGCAGCTTAGCAGCAGGGGAGCACTATGGCTACACCTTC.

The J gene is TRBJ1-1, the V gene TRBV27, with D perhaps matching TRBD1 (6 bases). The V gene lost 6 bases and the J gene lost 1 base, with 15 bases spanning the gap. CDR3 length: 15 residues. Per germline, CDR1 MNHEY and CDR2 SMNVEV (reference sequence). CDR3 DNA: TGTGCCAGCAGCCAGAAGGGGGGTGCGAACACTGAAGCTTTCTTT. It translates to CASSQKGGANTEAFF.

CDR3 region: CSVEKGPSDGYTF. The CDR3 DNA reads TGCAGCGTTGAAAAGGGTCCGTCGGATGGCTACACCTTC. The chain has TRBV29-1 and TRBJ1-2; no definite D call. Trimming stripped 2 bases from V and 6 bases from J, with 13 bases between. Germline V CDR1 and CDR2: SQVTM, ANQGSEA. The CDR3 is made up of 13 amino acids.

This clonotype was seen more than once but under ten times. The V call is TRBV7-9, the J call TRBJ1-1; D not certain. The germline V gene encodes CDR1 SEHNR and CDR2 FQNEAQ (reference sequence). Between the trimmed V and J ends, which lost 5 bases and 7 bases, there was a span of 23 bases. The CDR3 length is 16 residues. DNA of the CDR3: TGTGCCAGCAGCAACGAGTTTTCGCGTACTGTCGGTGAAGCTTTCTTT. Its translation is CASSNEFSRTVGEAFF. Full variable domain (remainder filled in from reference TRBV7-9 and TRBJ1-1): DTGVSQNPRHKITKRGQNVTFRCDPISEHNRLYWYRQTLGQGPEFLTYFQNEAQLEKSRLLSDRFSAERPKGSFSTLEIQRTEQGDSAMYLCASSNEFSRTVGEAFFGQGTRLTVV.

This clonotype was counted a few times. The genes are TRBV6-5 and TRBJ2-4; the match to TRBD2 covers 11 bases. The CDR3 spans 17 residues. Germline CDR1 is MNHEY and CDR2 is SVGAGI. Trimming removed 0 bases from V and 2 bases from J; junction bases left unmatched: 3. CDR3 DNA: TGTGCCAGCAGTTACTCAGCTAGCGGGGGGACCAAAAACATTCAGTACTTC. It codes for CASSYSASGGTKNIQYF.

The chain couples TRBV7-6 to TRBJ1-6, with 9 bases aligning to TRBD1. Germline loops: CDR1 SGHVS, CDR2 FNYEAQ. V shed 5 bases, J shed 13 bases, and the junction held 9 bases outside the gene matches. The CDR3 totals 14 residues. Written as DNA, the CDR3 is TGTGCCAGCAGCCCGTCGGGACAGGGACGGCCCCTCCACTTT. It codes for CASSPSGQGRPLHF.

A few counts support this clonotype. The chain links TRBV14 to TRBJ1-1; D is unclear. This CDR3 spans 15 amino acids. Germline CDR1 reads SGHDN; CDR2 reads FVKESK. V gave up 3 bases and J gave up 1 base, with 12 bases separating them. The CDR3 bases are TGTGCCAGCAGCCACGCAGCCAGACCGAACACTGAAGCTTTCTTT. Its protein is CASSHAARPNTEAFF.

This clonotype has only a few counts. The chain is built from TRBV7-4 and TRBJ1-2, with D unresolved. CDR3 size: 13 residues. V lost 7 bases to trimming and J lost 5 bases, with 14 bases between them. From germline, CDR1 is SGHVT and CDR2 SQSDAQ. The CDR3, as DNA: TGTGCCAGCATCTCGTTGGACCCTTATGGCTACACCTTC. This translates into CASISLDPYGYTF.

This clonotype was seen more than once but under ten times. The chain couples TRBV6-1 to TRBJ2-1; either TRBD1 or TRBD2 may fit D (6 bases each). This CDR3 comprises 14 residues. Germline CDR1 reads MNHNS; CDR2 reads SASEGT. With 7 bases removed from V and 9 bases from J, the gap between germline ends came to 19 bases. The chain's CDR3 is CASTTGGPRSEQFF. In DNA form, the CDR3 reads TGTGCCAGCACGACCGGGGGCCCCAGGAGTGAGCAGTTCTTC.

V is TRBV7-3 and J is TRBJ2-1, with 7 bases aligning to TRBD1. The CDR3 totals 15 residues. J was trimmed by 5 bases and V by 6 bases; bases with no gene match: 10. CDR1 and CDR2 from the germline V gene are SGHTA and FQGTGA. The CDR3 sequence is CASSRGTVLNNEQFF. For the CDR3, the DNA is TGTGCCAGCAGTAGGGGGACAGTGCTGAACAATGAGCAGTTCTTC.

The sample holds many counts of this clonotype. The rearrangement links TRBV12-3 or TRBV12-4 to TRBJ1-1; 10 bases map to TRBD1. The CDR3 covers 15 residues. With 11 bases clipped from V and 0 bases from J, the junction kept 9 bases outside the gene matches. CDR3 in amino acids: CASPGQGRVNTEAFF. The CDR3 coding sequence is TGTGCCTCCCCGGGACAGGGGAGAGTGAACACTGAAGCTTTCTTT.

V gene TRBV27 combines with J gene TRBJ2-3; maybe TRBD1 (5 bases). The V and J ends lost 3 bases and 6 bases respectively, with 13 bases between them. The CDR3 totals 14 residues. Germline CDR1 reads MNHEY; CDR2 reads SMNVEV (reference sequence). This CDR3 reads CASSFRDSRDTQYF. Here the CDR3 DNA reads TGTGCCAGCAGTTTCCGCGACAGTCGGGATACGCAGTATTTT.

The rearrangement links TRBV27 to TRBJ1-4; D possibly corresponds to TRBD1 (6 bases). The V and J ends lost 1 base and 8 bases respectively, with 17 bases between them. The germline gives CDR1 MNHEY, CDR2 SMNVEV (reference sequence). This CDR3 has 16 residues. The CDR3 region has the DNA TGTGCCAGCAGTTTATTGGGGGGCAGGGGTCTAGAAAAACTGTTTTTT. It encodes CASSLLGGRGLEKLFF.

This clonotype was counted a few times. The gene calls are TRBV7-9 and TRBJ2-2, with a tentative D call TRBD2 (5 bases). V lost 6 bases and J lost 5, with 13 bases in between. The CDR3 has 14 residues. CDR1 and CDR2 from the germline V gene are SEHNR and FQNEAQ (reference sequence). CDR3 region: CASRRGIGTGELFF. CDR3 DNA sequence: TGTGCCAGCAGACGAGGGATCGGTACCGGGGAGCTGTTTTTT.

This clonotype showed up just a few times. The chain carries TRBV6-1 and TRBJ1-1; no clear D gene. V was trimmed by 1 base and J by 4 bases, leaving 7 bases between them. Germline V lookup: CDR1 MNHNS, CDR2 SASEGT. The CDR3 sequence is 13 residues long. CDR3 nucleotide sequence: TGTGCCAGCAGTGAAGGCAAGGTCACTGAAGCTTTCTTT. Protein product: CASSEGKVTEAFF.

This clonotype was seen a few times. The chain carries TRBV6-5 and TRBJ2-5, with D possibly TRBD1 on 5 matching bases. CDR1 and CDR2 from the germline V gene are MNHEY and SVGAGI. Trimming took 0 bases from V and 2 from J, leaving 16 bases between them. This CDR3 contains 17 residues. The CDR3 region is CASSYSSGHPGQETQYF. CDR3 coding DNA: TGTGCCAGCAGTTACTCGAGTGGACATCCCGGACAAGAGACCCAGTACTTC.

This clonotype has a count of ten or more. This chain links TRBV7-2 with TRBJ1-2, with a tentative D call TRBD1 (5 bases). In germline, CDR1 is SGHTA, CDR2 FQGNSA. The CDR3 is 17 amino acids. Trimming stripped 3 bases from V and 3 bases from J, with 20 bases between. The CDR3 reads CASSFPVRGRVDYGYTF. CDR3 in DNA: TGTGCCAGCAGCTTCCCGGTTCGGGGGAGGGTGGACTATGGCTACACCTTC.

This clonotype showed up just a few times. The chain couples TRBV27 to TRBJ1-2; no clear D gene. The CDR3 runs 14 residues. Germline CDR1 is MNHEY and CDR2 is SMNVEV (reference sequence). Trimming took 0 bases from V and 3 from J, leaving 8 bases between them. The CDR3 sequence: CASSLSAGHYGYTF. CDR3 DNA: TGTGCCAGCAGTTTATCGGCAGGCCACTATGGCTACACCTTC.

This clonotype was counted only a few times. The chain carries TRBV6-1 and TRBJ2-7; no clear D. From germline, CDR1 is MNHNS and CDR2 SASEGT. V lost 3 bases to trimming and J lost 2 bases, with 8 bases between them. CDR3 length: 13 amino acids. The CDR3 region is CASSESSTYEQYF. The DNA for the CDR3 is TGTGCCAGCAGTGAGTCGAGCACCTACGAGCAGTACTTC.